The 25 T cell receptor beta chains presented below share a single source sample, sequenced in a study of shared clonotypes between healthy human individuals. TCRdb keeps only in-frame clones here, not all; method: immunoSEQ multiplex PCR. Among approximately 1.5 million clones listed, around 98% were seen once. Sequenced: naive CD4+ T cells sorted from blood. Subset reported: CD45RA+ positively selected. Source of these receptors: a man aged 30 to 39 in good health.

The CDR3 sequence is CASKYSLDTQYF. The CDR3 DNA reads as TGTGCCAGCAAGTACAGCTTGGATACGCAGTATTTT. This chain joins TRBV2 and TRBJ2-3; D is undetermined. The CDR3 sequence is 12 residues long. V gave up 7 bases and J gave up 6 bases, with 11 bases separating them. Per the germline V gene, CDR1 is SNHLY and CDR2 is FYNNEI.

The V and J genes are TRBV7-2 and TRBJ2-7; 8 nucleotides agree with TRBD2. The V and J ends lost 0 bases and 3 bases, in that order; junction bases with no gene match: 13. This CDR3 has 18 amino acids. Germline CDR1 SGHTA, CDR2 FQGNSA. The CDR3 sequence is CASSLAWFGSGSRYEQYF. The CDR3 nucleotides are TGTGCCAGCAGCTTAGCTTGGTTTGGCAGCGGGAGTCGCTACGAGCAGTACTTC.

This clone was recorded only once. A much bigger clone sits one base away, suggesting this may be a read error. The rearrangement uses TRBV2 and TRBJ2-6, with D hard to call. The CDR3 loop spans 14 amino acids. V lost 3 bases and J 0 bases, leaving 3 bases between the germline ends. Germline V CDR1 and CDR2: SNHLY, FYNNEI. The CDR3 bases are TGTGCCAGCAGTGACACCTCTGGGGCCAACGTCCTGACTTTC. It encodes CASSDTSGANVLTF.

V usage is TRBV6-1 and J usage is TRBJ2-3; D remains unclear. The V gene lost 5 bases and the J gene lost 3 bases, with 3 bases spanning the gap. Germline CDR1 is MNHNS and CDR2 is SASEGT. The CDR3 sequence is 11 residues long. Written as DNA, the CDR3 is TGTGCCAGCAGTTGGACAGATACGCAGTATTTT. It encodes CASSWTDTQYF.

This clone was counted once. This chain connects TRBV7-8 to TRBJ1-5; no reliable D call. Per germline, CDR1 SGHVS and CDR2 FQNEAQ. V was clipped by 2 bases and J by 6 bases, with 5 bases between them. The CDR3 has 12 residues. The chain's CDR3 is CASSLSPQPQHF. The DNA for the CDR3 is TGTGCCAGCAGCTTATCTCCTCAGCCCCAGCATTTT.

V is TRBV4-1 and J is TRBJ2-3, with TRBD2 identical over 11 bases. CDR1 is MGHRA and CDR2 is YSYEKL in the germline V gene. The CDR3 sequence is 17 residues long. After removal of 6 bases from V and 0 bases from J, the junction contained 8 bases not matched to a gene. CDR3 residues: CASRLIAGGGSTDTQYF. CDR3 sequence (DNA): TGCGCCAGCAGACTTATAGCGGGAGGGGGTAGCACAGATACGCAGTATTTT.

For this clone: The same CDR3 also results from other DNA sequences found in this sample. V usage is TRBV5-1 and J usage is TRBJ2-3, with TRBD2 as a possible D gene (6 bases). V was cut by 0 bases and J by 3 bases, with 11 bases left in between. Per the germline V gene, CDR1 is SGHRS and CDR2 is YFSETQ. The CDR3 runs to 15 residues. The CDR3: CASSLGSAGTDTQYF. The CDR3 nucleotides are TGCGCCAGCAGCTTGGGTTCGGCGGGGACAGATACGCAGTATTTT.

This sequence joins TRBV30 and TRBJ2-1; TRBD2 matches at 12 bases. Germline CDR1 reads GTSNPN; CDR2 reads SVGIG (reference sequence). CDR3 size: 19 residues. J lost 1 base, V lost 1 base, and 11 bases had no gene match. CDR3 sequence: CAWSGIGLAGIRSYNEQFF. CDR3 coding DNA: TGTGCCTGGAGTGGGATCGGACTAGCGGGAATAAGGTCCTACAATGAGCAGTTCTTC.

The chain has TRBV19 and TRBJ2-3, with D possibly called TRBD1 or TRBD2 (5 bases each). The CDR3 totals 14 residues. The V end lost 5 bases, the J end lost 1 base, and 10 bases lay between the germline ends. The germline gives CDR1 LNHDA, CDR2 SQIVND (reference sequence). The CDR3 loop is CASSLVGGTDTQYF. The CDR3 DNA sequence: TGTGCCAGTAGTTTAGTGGGGGGCACAGATACGCAGTATTTT.

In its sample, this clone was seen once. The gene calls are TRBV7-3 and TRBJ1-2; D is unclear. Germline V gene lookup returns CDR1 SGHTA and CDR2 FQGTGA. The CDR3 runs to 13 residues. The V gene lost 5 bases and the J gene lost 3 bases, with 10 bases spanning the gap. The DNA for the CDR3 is TGTGCCAGCAGCCCGGGAATGGACTATGGCTACACCTTC. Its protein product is CASSPGMDYGYTF.

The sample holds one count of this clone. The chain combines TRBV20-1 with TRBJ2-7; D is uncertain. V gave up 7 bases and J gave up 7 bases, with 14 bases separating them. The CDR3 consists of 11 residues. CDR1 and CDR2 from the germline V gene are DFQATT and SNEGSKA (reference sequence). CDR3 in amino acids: CSGSDPWEQYF. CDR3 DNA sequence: TGCAGTGGGAGCGATCCGTGGGAGCAGTACTTC.

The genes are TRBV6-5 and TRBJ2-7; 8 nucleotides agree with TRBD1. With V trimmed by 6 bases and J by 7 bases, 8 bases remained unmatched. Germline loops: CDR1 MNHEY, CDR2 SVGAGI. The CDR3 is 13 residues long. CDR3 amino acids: CASRRQGMWEQYF. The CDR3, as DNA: TGTGCCAGCAGACGACAGGGGATGTGGGAGCAGTACTTC.

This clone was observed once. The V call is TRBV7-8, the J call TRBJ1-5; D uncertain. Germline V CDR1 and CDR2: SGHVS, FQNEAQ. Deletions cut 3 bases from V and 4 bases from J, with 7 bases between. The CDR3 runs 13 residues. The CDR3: CASSLAENQPQHF. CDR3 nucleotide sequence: TGTGCCAGCAGCTTGGCAGAAAATCAGCCCCAGCATTTT.

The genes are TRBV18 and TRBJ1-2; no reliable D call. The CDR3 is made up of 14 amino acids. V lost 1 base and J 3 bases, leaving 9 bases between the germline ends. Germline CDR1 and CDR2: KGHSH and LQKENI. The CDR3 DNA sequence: TGTGCCAGCTCACCACGGGAGGAGTACTATGGCTACACCTTC. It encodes CASSPREEYYGYTF.

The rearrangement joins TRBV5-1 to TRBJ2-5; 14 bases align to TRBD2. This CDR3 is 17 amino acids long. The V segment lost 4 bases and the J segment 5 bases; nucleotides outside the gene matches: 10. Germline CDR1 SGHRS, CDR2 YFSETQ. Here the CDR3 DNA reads TGCGCCAGCAGCGTGGGACTAGCGGGAGCCATAGTGGAGACCCAGTACTTC. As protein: CASSVGLAGAIVETQYF.

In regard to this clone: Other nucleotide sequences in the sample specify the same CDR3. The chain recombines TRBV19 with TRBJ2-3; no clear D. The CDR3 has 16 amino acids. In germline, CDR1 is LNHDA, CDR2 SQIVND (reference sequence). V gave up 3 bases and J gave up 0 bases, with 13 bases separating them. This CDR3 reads CASSIGGTASTDTQYF. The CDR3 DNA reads TGTGCCAGTAGTATTGGCGGCACTGCTAGCACAGATACGCAGTATTTT.

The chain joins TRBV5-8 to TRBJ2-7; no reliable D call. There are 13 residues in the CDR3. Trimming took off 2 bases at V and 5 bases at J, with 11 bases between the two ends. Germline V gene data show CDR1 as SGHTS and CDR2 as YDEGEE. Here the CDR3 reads CASSFTAGHEQYF. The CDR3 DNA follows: TGTGCCAGCAGCTTTACAGCCGGCCACGAGCAGTACTTC. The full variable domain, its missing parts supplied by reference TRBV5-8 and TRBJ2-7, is EAGVTQSPTHLIKTRGQQATLRCSPISGHTSVYWYQQALGLGLQFLLWYDEGEERNRGNFPPRFSGRQFPNYSSELNVNALELEDSALYLCASSFTAGHEQYFGPGTRLTVT.

DNA of the CDR3: TGTGCCAGCAGCTATTCCATTAGCGGGAGGGCCGAGGGTGAGCAGTTCTTC. Translation: CASSYSISGRAEGEQFF. The chain employs TRBV7-6 and TRBJ2-1, with 11 bases identical to TRBD2. Germline V gene sequence: CDR1 SGHVS, CDR2 FNYEAQ. This CDR3 spans 17 amino acids. Losses at the gene ends were 4 bases for V and 9 bases for J; bases not matched to a gene: 14.

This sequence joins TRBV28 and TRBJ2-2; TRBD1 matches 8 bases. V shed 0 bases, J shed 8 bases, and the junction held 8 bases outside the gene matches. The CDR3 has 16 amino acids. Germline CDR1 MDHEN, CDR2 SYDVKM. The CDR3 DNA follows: TGTGCCAGCAGTTTATGGGGTGGGACAGGTTCTGGGGAGCTGTTTTTT. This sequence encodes CASSLWGGTGSGELFF.

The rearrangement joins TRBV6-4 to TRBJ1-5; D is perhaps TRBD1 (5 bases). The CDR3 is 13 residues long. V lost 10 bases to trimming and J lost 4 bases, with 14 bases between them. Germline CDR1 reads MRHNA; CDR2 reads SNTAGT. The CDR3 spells CATSGTDNQPQHF. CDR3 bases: TGTGCCACCTCCGGGACGGATAATCAGCCCCAGCATTTT.

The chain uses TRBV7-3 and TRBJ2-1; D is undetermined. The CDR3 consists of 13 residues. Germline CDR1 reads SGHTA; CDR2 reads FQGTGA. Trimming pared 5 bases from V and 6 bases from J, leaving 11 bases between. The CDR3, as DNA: TGTGCCAGCAGCCCAATATACGCCAATGAGCAGTTCTTC. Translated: CASSPIYANEQFF.

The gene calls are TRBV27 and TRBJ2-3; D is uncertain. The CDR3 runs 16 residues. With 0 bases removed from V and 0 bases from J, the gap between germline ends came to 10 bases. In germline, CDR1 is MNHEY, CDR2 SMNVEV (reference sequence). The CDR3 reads CASSLSIRPSTDTQYF. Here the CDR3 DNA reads TGTGCCAGCAGTTTATCGATTAGGCCGAGCACAGATACGCAGTATTTT.

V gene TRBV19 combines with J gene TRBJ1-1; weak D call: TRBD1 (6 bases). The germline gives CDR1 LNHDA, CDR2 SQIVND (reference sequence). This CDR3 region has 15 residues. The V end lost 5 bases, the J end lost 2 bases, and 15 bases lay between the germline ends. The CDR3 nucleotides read TGTGCCAGTAGTGTCTCCGGGACAACCAACACTGAAGCTTTCTTT. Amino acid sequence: CASSVSGTTNTEAFF.

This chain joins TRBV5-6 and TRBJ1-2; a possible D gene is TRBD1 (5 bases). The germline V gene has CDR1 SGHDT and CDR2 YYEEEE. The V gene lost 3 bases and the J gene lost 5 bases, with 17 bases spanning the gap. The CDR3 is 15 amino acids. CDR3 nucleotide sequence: TGTGCCAGCAGCTACCTCGGGGACCCCACTTATGGCTACACCTTC. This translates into CASSYLGDPTYGYTF. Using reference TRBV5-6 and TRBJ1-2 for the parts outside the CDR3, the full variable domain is DAGVTQSPTHLIKTRGQQVTLRCSPKSGHDTVSWYQQALGQGPQFIFQYYEEEERQRGNFPDRFSGHQFPNYSSELNVNALLLGDSALYLCASSYLGDPTYGYTFGSGTRLTVV.

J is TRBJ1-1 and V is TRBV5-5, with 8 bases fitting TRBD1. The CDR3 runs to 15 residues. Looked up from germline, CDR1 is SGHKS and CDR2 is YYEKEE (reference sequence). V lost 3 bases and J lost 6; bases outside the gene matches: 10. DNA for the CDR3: TGTGCCAGCAGCTGGACAGGGACAGGAGTTGCTGAAGCTTTCTTT. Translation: CASSWTGTGVAEAFF.